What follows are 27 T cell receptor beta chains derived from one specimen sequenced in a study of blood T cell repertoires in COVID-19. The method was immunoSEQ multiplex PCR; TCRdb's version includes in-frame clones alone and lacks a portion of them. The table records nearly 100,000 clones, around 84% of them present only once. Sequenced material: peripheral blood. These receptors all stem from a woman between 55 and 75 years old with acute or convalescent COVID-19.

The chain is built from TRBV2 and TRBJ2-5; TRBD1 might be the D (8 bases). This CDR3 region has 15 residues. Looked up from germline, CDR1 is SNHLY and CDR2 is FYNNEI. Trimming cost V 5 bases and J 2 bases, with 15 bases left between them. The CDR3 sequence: CASSPDRGLQETQYF. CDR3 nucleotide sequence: TGTGCCAGCAGTCCCGACAGGGGACTACAAGAGACCCAGTACTTC.

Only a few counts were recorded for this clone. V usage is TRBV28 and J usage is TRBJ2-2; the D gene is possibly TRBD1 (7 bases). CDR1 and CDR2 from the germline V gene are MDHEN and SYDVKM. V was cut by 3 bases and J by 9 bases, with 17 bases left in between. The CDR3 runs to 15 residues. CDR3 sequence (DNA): TGTGCCAGCAGTTTTGCGGGACAGCTAATCAGGGAGCTGTTTTTT. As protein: CASSFAGQLIRELFF.

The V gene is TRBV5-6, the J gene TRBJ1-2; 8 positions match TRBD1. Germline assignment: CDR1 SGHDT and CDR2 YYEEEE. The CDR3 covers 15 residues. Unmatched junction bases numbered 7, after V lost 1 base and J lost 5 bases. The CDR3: CASSLSPGGLYGYTF. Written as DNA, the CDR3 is TGTGCCAGCAGCTTGTCCCCAGGGGGCCTTTATGGCTACACCTTC.

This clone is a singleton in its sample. DNA of the CDR3: TGTGCCAGCAGTTACTCCGGGACACCGTACTTC. Protein product: CASSYSGTPYF. The chain couples TRBV6-6 to TRBJ2-7, with D maybe TRBD1 (6 bases). The V and J ends lost 0 bases and 12 bases respectively, with 9 bases between them. The CDR3 has 11 residues. CDR1 and CDR2 from the germline V gene are MNHNY and SVGAGI (reference sequence).

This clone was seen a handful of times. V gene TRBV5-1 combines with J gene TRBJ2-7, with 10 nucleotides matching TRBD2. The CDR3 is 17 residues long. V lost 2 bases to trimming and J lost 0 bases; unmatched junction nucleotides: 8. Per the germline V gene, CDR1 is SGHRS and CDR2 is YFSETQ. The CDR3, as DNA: TGCGCCAGCAGCTTATACTTAAGCGGGGGGGTCTCCTACGAGCAGTACTTC. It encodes CASSLYLSGGVSYEQYF.

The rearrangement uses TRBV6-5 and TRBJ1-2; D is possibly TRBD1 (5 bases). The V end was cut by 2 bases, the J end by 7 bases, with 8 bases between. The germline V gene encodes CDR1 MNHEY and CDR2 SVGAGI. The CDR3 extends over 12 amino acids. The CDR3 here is CASSYDGGGYTF. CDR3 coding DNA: TGTGCCAGCAGTTACGACGGGGGTGGCTACACCTTC.

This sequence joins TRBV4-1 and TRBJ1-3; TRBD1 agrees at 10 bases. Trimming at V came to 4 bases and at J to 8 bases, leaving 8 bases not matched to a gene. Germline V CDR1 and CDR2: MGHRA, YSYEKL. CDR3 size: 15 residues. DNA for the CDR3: TGCGCCAGCAGCCCCGGGACAGGGGTGAGAGACACCATATATTTT. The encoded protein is CASSPGTGVRDTIYF.

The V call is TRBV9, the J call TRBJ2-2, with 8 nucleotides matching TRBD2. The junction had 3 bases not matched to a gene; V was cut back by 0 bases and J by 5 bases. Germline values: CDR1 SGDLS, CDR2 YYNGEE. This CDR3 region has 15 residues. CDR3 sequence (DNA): TGTGCCAGCAGCGTAGGTCCGGGGGGGACCGGGGAGCTGTTTTTT. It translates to CASSVGPGGTGELFF.

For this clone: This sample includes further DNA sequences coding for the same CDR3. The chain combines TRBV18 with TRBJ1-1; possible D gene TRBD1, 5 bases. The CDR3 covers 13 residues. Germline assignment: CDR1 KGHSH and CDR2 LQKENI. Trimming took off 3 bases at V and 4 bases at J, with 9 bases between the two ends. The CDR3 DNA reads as TGTGCCAGCTCACCGGGGCGCGGCACTGAAGCTTTCTTT. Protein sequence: CASSPGRGTEAFF. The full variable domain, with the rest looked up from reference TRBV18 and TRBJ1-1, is NAGVMQNPRHLVRRRGQEARLRCSPMKGHSHVYWYRQLPEEGLKFMVYLQKENIIDESGMPKERFSAEFPKEGPSILRIQQVVRGDSAAYFCASSPGRGTEAFFGQGTRLTVV.

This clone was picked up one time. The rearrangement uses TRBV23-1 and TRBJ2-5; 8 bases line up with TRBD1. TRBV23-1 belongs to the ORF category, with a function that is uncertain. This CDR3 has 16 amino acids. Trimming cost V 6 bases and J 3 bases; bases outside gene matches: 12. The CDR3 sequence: CASRSGLATGEETQYF. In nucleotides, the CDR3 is TGCGCCAGCAGGTCCGGTTTAGCGACAGGGGAAGAGACCCAGTACTTC.

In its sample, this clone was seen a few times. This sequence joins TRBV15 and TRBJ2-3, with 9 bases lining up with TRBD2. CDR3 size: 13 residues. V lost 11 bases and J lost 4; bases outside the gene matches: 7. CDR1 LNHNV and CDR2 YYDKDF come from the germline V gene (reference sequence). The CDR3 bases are TGTGCCTCTCGAGCGGGGGGTGCAGATACGCAGTATTTT. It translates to CASRAGGADTQYF.

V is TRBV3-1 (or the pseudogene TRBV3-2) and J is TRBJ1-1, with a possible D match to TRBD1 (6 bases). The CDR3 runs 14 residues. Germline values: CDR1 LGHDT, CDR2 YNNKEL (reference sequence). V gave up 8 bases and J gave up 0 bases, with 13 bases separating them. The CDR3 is CASRPRQVNTEAFF. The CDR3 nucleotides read TGTGCCAGCCGACCGAGACAGGTGAACACTGAAGCTTTCTTT.

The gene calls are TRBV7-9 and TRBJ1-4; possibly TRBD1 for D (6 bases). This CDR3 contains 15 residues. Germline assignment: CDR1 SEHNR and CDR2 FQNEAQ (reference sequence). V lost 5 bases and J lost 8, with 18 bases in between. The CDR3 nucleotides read TGTGCCAGCAGCCTACGGCGGGGGGCGGAGGAAAAACTGTTTTTT. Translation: CASSLRRGAEEKLFF.

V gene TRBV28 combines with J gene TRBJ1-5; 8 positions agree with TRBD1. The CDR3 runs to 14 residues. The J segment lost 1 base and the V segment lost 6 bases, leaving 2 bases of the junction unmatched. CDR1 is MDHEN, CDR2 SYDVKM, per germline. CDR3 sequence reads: CASRAGGSNQPQHF. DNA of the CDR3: TGTGCCAGCAGAGCAGGGGGCAGCAATCAGCCCCAGCATTTT. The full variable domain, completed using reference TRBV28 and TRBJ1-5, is DVKVTQSSRYLVKRTGEKVFLECVQDMDHENMFWYRQDPGLGLRLIYFSYDVKMKEKGDIPEGYSVSREKKERFSLILESASTNQTSMYLCASRAGGSNQPQHFGDGTRLSIL.

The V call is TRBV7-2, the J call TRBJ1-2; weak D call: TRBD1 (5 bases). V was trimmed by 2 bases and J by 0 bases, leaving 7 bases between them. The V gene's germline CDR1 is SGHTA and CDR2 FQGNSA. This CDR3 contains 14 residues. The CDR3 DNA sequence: TGTGCCAGCAGCTTACGGGGGGCTAACTATGGCTACACCTTC. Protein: CASSLRGANYGYTF.

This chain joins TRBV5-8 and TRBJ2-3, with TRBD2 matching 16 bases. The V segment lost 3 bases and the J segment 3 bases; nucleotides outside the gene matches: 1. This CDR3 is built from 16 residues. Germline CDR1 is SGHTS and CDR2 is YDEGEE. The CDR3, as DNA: TGTGCCAGCAGCTGGGGACTAGCGGGGGGGACAGATACGCAGTATTTT. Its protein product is CASSWGLAGGTDTQYF.

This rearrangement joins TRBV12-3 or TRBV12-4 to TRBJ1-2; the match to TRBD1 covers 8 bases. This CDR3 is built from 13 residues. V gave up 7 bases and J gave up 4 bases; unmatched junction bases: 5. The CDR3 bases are TGTGCCAGCAAGCTAGACAGGGGCTATGGCTACACCTTC. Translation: CASKLDRGYGYTF.

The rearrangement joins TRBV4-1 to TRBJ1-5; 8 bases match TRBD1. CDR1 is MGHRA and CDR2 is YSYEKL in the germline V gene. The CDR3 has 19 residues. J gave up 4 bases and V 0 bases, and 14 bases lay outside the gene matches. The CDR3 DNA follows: TGCGCCAGCAGCCAAGATCCCTTCTCCGGGACAGGCCCGAATCAGCCCCAGCATTTT. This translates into CASSQDPFSGTGPNQPQHF.

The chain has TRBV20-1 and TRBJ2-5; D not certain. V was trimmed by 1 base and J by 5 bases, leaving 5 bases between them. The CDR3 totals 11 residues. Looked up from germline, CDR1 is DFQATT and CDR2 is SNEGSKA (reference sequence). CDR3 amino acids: CSARVLETQYF. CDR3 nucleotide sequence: TGCAGTGCTAGAGTATTGGAGACCCAGTACTTC.

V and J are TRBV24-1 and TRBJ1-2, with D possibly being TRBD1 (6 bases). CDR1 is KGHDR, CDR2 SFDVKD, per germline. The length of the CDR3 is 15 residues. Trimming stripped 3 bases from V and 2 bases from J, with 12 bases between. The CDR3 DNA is TGTGCCACCAGTGATGGCGGACAGCAAAACTATGGCTACACCTTC. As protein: CATSDGGQQNYGYTF.

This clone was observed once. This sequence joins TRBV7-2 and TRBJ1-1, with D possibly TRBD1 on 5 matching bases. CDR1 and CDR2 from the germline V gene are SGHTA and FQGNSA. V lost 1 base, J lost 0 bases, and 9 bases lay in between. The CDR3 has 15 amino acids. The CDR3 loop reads CASSLVGGVNTEAFF. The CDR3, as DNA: TGTGCCAGCAGCTTAGTGGGGGGTGTGAACACTGAAGCTTTCTTT.

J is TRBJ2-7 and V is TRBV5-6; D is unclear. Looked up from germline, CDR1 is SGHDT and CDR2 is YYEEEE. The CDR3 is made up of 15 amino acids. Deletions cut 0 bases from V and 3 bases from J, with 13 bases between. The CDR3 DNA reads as TGTGCCAGCAGCTTGGCCGGGTCCCTATTCTACGAGCAGTACTTC. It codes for CASSLAGSLFYEQYF. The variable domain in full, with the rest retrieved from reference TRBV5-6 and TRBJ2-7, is DAGVTQSPTHLIKTRGQQVTLRCSPKSGHDTVSWYQQALGQGPQFIFQYYEEEERQRGNFPDRFSGHQFPNYSSELNVNALLLGDSALYLCASSLAGSLFYEQYFGPGTRLTVT.

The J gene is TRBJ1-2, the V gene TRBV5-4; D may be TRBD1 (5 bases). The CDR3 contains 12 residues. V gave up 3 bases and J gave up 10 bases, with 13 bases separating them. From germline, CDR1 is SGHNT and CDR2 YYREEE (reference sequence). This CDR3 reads CASSSMTATYTF. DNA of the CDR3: TGTGCCAGCAGCTCAATGACAGCTACCTACACCTTC.

CDR3 nucleotides: TGCGCCAGCAGTGATATGACGGACAGCAAAGGGATTTATGGCTACACCTTC. As protein: CASSDMTDSKGIYGYTF. J is TRBJ1-2 and V is TRBV10-2; D might be TRBD1 (6 bases). This CDR3 has 17 amino acids. Trimming removed 3 bases at V and 5 bases at J, with 22 bases between. Germline V CDR1 and CDR2: WSHSY, SAAADI.

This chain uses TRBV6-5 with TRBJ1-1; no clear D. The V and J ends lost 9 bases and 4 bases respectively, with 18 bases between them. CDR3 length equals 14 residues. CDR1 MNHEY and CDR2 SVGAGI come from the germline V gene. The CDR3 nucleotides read TGTGCCAGTTATGCGGGCCCGCGGGGCACTGAAGCTTTCTTT. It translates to CASYAGPRGTEAFF.

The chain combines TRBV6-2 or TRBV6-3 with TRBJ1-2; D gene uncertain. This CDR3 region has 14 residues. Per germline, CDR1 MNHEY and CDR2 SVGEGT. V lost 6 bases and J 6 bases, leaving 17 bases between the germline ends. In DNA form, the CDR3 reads TGTGCCAGCAGCTCTGGTTTACAGATCAATGGCTACACCTTC. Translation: CASSSGLQINGYTF.

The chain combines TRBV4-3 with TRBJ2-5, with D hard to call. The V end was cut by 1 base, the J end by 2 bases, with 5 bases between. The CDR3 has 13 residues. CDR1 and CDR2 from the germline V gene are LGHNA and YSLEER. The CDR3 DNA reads TGCGCCAGCAGCCAAGGACTTCAAGAGACCCAGTACTTC. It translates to CASSQGLQETQYF.